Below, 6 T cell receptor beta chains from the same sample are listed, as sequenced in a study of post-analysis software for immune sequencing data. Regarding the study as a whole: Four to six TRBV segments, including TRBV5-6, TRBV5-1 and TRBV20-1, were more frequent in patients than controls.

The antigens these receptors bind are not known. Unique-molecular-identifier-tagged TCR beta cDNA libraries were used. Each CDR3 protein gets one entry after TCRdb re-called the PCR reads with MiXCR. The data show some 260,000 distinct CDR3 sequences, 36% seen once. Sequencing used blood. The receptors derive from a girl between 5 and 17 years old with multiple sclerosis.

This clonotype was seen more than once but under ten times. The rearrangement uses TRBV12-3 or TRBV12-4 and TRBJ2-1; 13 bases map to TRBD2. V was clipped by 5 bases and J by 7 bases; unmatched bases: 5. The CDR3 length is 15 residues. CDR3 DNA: TGTGCCAGCAGTCCAACTAGCGGGAGGGCGAATGAGCAGTTCTTC. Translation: CASSPTSGRANEQFF.

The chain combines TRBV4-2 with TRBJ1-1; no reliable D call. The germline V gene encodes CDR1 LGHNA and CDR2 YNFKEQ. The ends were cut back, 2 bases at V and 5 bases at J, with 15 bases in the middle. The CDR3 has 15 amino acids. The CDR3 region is CASSQNPTSETEAFF. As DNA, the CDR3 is TGTGCCAGCAGCCAAAATCCCACCTCGGAGACTGAAGCTTTCTTT.

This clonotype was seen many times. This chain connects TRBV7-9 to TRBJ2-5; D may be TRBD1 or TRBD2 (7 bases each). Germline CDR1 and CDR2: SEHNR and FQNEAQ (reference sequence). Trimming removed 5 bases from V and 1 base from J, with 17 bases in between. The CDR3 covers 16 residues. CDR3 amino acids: CASSIYGGTAQETQYF. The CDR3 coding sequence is TGTGCCAGCAGCATCTACGGGGGGACAGCCCAAGAGACCCAGTACTTC.

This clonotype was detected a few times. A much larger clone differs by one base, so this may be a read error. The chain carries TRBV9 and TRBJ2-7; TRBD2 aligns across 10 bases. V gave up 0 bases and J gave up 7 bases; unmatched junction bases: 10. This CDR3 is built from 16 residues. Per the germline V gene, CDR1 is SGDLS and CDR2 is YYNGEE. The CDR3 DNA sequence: TGTGCCAGCAGCGTAGGTCTTACTAGCGGGGACAATGAGCAGTACTTC. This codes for CASSVGLTSGDNEQYF. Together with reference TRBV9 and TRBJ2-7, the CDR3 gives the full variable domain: DSGVTQTPKHLITATGQRVTLRCSPRSGDLSVYWYQQSLDQGLQFLIQYYNGEERAKGNILERFSAQQFPDLHSELNLSSLELGDSALYFCASSVGLTSGDNEQYFGPGTRLTVT.

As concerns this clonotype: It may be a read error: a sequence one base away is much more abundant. CDR3 protein: CASRQGDSCGYTF. Written as DNA, the CDR3 is TGTGCCAGCAGACAAGGGGACTCCTGTGGCTACACCTTC. This chain links TRBV7-9 with TRBJ1-2; the D gene is possibly TRBD1 (5 bases). V was shortened by 6 bases and J by 7 bases, with 15 bases between the two germline ends. The germline CDR1 and CDR2 sequences are SEHNR and FQNEAQ (reference sequence). The CDR3 totals 13 residues. Complete variable domain (other parts from reference TRBV7-9 and TRBJ1-2): DTGVSQNPRHKITKRGQNVTFRCDPISEHNRLYWYRQTLGQGPEFLTYFQNEAQLEKSRLLSDRFSAERPKGSFSTLEIQRTEQGDSAMYLCASRQGDSCGYTFGSGTRLTVV.

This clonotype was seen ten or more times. Here the CDR3 reads CASSPAGARGTDTQYF. The CDR3 region has the DNA TGTGCCAGCAGTCCCGCAGGGGCGAGGGGCACAGATACGCAGTATTTT. The rearrangement uses TRBV7-2 and TRBJ2-3; TRBD1 is a possible D gene (6 bases). The CDR3 totals 16 residues. Trimming removed 6 bases at V and 1 base at J, with 17 bases between. Germline V CDR1 and CDR2: SGHTA, FQGNSA.